This TCR beta chain was profiled in a study of blood T cell repertoires in COVID-19 (dated by TCRdb to 2018 to 2020). As for the study more broadly: Collaborator samples came from the United States, Italy and Spain and covered acute and convalescent phases of COVID-19. The repertoires were released in a freely available public database intended as a resource for research on the immune response to SARS-CoV-2. Subjects who had been exposed to COVID-19, were actively infected with it, or had recovered from it provided the deeply sampled blood TCRbeta repertoires that made up the dataset. The samples were drawn from two sources: the first 160 participants of the ongoing ImmuneRACE study, and fewer than 1,500 subjects contributed by 6 global collaborators. Nearly every sample came with metadata listing a de-identified subject ID, COVID-19 status, age in years and sex. Where available, HLA class I and class II types were taken from metadata supplied by the sample provider and were not determined by assay-based typing. The prospective study material was composed of cDNA or gDNA derived from T cells, B-cell-depleted T cells, or PBMCs.

What the work shows at the level of the full study, not this receptor alone: The amount of clinical and demographic metadata varied by source and participant and was provided uncurated.

Comments on this clone: It has no known antigen specificity. Per-base qualities were not stored, and no clone one base away is much larger.

TCRbeta CDR3 regions were amplified from genomic DNA using the immunoSEQ Assay, a bias-controlled multiplex PCR. On the authors' methods: The number of nucleated cells in each sample was estimated from the amplification of reference gene primers within the assay. To quantify the absolute abundance of each unique TCRbeta CDR3 rearrangement, sequence reads were collapsed and filtered. For each sample, productive Simpson clonality was calculated by taking the square root of Simpson's diversity index across productive rearrangements. Drawn from immuneACCESS, this table holds only the in-frame rearrangements with V and J called that TCRdb kept. Clones are partly lost; checked studies trace under half to an unresolved V gene and leave the rest unexplained. V, J and clone size are those of that table, while D and trimming were read from the DNA. The sample table contains hundreds of thousands of clones; only one count was recorded for around nine tenths of them. 7.5% to 9% of the sample is taken by the ten largest.

At one collaborating source in Seattle, patients were enrolled during active infection and were followed longitudinally through the course of disease. Each collaborating institution followed its own protocols to collect whole blood in K2EDTA tubes. Collaborator samples were shipped for TCRbeta analysis as frozen whole blood, isolated PBMCs, or DNA extracted from either sample type. Including cysteine and phenylalanine, the CDR3 has 16 amino acids. Solely the CDR3 DNA is kept, with 48 bases framed from the first base. The germline V gene gives CDR1 as SGHTA and CDR2 as FQGNSA. A distance of 14 bases separates the germline ends of V and J, which lose 5 bases and 0 bases respectively.

The chain links TRBV7-2 with TRBJ1-5; a weak D assignment points to TRBD1 (6 bases agree). Material for sequencing was peripheral blood. The clonotype originates from a woman in her 50s with COVID-19, enrolled during active disease. The CDR3 reads as follows: CASSLGPGVSNQPQHF. The DNA is TGTGCCAGCAGCCTCGGACCAGGGGTTAGCAATCAGCCCCAGCATTTT.